These 27 T cell receptor beta chains share one sample of origin, sequenced in a study of shared clonotypes between healthy human individuals. The table came from immunoSEQ multiplex PCR; TCRdb's copy has only in-frame clones and leaves some out. The table lists some 470,000 clones, 75% to 85% of them singletons, with about an eighth in the top ten. Sequenced input: PBMCs. The receptors were sampled from a woman aged 40 to 50 in good health. Some clones in this sample may be carry-over from other donors' samples.

The V gene is TRBV28, the J gene TRBJ1-2, with D hard to call. This CDR3 has 11 residues. The V end lost 5 bases, the J end lost 4 bases, and 5 bases lay between the germline ends. Germline V gene data show CDR1 as MDHEN and CDR2 as SYDVKM. The CDR3 reads CASSGGYGYTF. In DNA, the CDR3 is TGTGCCAGCAGTGGTGGCTATGGCTACACCTTC.

There are a few counts of this clone. A far larger clone is off by one base, so a read error is likely. This CDR3 is also generated by other DNA sequences in the sample. The CDR3 coding sequence is TGCGCCAGCAGCTTTCAAGAGACCCAGTACTTC. This translates into CASSFQETQYF. The chain links TRBV5-1 to TRBJ2-5, with D unclear. Trimming took 2 bases from V and 2 from J, leaving 1 base between them. The CDR3 covers 11 residues. Germline CDR1 and CDR2: SGHRS and YFSETQ.

The V and J genes are TRBV11-2 and TRBJ2-2; a weak D match, TRBD2 (5 bases). From germline, CDR1 is SGHAT and CDR2 FQNNGV. CDR3 length: 16 amino acids. V lost 5 bases and J 2 bases, leaving 15 bases between the germline ends. The chain's CDR3 is CASSPSWTGNTGELFF. The CDR3 bases are TGTGCCAGCAGCCCGTCCTGGACTGGCAACACCGGGGAGCTGTTTTTT.

On this clone itself: This sequence is one base from a far larger clone and is likely a read error. CDR3 sequence (DNA): TGTGCCAGCAGCCAAGGTGCGGGGGTAGCTGGGGCCAACGTCCTGACTTTC. It yields the protein CASSQGAGVAGANVLTF. V is TRBV4-2 and J is TRBJ2-6; 7 bases agree with TRBD2. The CDR3 totals 17 residues. The trim removed 1 base at V and 2 bases at J, leaving 5 bases unmatched. The germline V gene encodes CDR1 LGHNA and CDR2 YNFKEQ.

Many counts were recorded for this clone. The rearrangement uses TRBV5-4 and TRBJ1-1, with 7 bases matching TRBD1. V lost 4 bases to trimming and J lost 1 base; unmatched junction nucleotides: 4. The CDR3 is 14 residues long. Germline lookup yields CDR1 SGHNT and CDR2 YYREEE (reference sequence). The CDR3 here is CASSIDRANTEAFF. The CDR3 nucleotides read TGTGCCAGCAGCATAGACAGGGCGAACACTGAAGCTTTCTTT.

This clone was detected a few times. V is TRBV30 and J is TRBJ2-3; no reliable D call. Germline V gene sequence: CDR1 GTSNPN, CDR2 SVGIG (reference sequence). Between the trimmed V and J ends, which lost 6 bases and 2 bases, there was a span of 9 bases. This CDR3 has 12 amino acids. The CDR3 DNA reads as TGTGCCTGCCGGCCCGTCACAGATACGCAGTATTTT. This gives the protein CACRPVTDTQYF.

This chain links TRBV30 with TRBJ2-7, with TRBD1 matching 8 bases. Per germline, CDR1 GTSNPN and CDR2 SVGIG (reference sequence). The CDR3 is 13 amino acids. After removal of 5 bases from V and 1 base from J, the junction contained 4 bases not matched to a gene. The CDR3 bases are TGTGCCTGGGACAGGGGCCAATCCTACGAGCAGTACTTC. It specifies CAWDRGQSYEQYF.

This clone was observed a few times. The rearrangement links TRBV14 to TRBJ1-2; D possibly corresponds to TRBD1 (5 bases). From germline, CDR1 is SGHDN and CDR2 FVKESK. The ends were cut back, 9 bases at V and 3 bases at J, with 11 bases in the middle. The CDR3 contains 12 residues. The CDR3 nucleotides read TGTGCCAGGCAGGGTAATGACTATGGCTACACCTTC. It yields the protein CARQGNDYGYTF.

The chain carries TRBV5-1 and TRBJ2-7, with D uncertain. CDR1 SGHRS and CDR2 YFSETQ come from the germline V gene. Trimming stripped 1 base from V and 2 bases from J, with 10 bases between. This CDR3 region has 14 residues. The CDR3 bases are TGCGCCAGCAGCTTGTCGGGTTTAACCTACGAGCAGTACTTC. Translation gives CASSLSGLTYEQYF. Full variable domain (remainder filled in from reference TRBV5-1 and TRBJ2-7): KAGVTQTPRYLIKTRGQQVTLSCSPISGHRSVSWYQQTPGQGLQFLFEYFSETQRNKGNFPGRFSGRQFSNSRSEMNVSTLELGDSALYLCASSLSGLTYEQYFGPGTRLTVT.

About this clone: It differs at one base from a far larger clone, so likely a read error. This specimen includes other DNA sequences encoding the same CDR3. V is TRBV29-1 and J is TRBJ2-7; TRBD1 aligns across 7 bases. The CDR3 has 14 residues. V was pared by 7 bases and J by 7 bases, with 16 bases of the junction left unmatched. Germline V lookup: CDR1 SQVTM, CDR2 ANQGSEA. The CDR3 region has the DNA TGCAGCGCCCTGAGGGGGACAGCCTTGGATGAGCAGTACTTC. Protein sequence: CSALRGTALDEQYF.

This clone was observed once. The chain recombines TRBV7-9 with TRBJ2-5; 7 bases fit TRBD1. After removal of 5 bases from V and 1 base from J, the junction contained 7 bases not matched to a gene. The CDR3 spans 15 residues. The V gene's germline CDR1 is SEHNR and CDR2 FQNEAQ (reference sequence). This CDR3 reads CASSLGTAVQETQYF. The DNA of the CDR3 is TGTGCCAGCAGCCTCGGGACAGCGGTCCAAGAGACCCAGTACTTC.

The chain recombines TRBV5-1 with TRBJ1-3, with D perhaps TRBD1 (5 bases). CDR1 is SGHRS and CDR2 is YFSETQ in the germline V gene. The CDR3 has 16 residues. V was trimmed by 0 bases and J by 5 bases, leaving 15 bases between them. For the CDR3, the DNA is TGCGCCAGCAGCTTGGCCCCACAGGCGGATCGAAACACCATATATTTT. This encodes CASSLAPQADRNTIYF.

This clone was detected a few times. Other nucleotide sequences from this sample produce the same CDR3. This chain links TRBV5-1 with TRBJ2-5; tentative D call: TRBD2 (5 bases). V dropped 0 bases and J dropped 4 bases, with 7 bases sitting between them. Looked up from germline, CDR1 is SGHRS and CDR2 is YFSETQ. CDR3 length: 13 residues. CDR3 region: CASSLGRGETQYF. For the CDR3, the DNA is TGCGCCAGCAGCTTGGGTCGGGGAGAGACCCAGTACTTC.

V and J are TRBV19 and TRBJ2-6, with D possibly being TRBD1 or TRBD2 (6 bases each). Trimming cost V 3 bases and J 0 bases, with 12 bases left between them. CDR3 size: 17 residues. The germline gives CDR1 LNHDA, CDR2 SQIVND (reference sequence). In DNA, the CDR3 is TGTGCCAGTAGTATGGGGGGCCCTCCCTCTGGGGCCAACGTCCTGACTTTC. This gives the protein CASSMGGPPSGANVLTF.

The gene calls are TRBV10-2 and TRBJ1-5; perhaps TRBD1 as D (5 bases). V dropped 8 bases and J dropped 4 bases, with 12 bases sitting between them. The V gene's germline CDR1 is WSHSY and CDR2 SAAADI. The CDR3 totals 13 residues. The DNA for the CDR3 is TGCGCCAGCGGGCAGGGAGGGAATCAGCCCCAGCATTTT. Translation: CASGQGGNQPQHF.

This clone appeared once. The likely explanation is a read error, given a far larger clone one base away. This chain joins TRBV30 and TRBJ2-5; 7 positions match TRBD2. CDR1 is GTSNPN, CDR2 SVGIG, per germline (reference sequence). The CDR3 runs 13 residues. The junction had 10 bases not matched to a gene; V was cut back by 1 base and J by 11 bases. The DNA of the CDR3 is TGTGCCTGGAGTGGAGCGGGATGGGCCAAGCAGTACTTC. Its translation is CAWSGAGWAKQYF.

This clone appeared a few times. A far larger clone lies a single base away; this is likely a read error. Other DNA sequences from this sample encode an identical CDR3 as well. CDR3 in amino acids: CASSGQGSLSSYNEQFF. The CDR3 DNA reads as TGCGCCAGCAGCGGACAGGGGTCATTGTCATCCTACAATGAGCAGTTCTTC. This sequence joins TRBV4-1 and TRBJ2-1, with 9 bases aligning to TRBD1. CDR3 length equals 17 residues. Looked up from germline, CDR1 is MGHRA and CDR2 is YSYEKL. The V segment lost 5 bases and the J segment 1 base; nucleotides outside the gene matches: 9.

V is TRBV6-4 and J is TRBJ2-7; D is unclear. Trimming cost V 8 bases and J 2 bases, with 16 bases left between them. This CDR3 comprises 14 residues. Germline assignment: CDR1 MRHNA and CDR2 SNTAGT. The DNA for the CDR3 is TGTGCCAGCGCAGAGTTGGACGGTCCCTACGAGCAGTACTTC. Residues: CASAELDGPYEQYF.

V gene TRBV19 combines with J gene TRBJ2-6; tentatively, D is TRBD1 or TRBD2 (5 bases each). The germline V gene has CDR1 LNHDA and CDR2 SQIVND (reference sequence). With 5 bases removed from V and 0 bases from J, the gap between germline ends came to 26 bases. The CDR3 extends over 21 amino acids. CDR3 region: CASSVFRDPRNPSSGANVLTF. The CDR3 DNA reads as TGTGCCAGTAGTGTCTTTAGGGACCCCAGGAACCCTTCCTCTGGGGCCAACGTCCTGACTTTC.

This clone was counted once. V usage is TRBV2 and J usage is TRBJ1-5, with 9 bases matching TRBD1. The CDR3 runs 15 residues. The J segment lost 7 bases and the V segment lost 4 bases, leaving 8 bases of the junction unmatched. Germline loops: CDR1 SNHLY, CDR2 FYNNEI. CDR3 coding DNA: TGTGCCAGCAGTGGTACACAGGGGGCCAGGCAGCCCCAGCATTTT. Amino acid sequence: CASSGTQGARQPQHF.

V and J are TRBV5-1 and TRBJ2-5, with TRBD1 matching over 8 bases. After removal of 4 bases from V and 1 base from J, the junction contained 0 bases not matched to a gene. There are 13 residues in the CDR3. The V gene's germline CDR1 is SGHRS and CDR2 YFSETQ. The CDR3 reads CASSGQGQETQYF. CDR3 bases: TGCGCCAGCAGCGGACAGGGCCAAGAGACCCAGTACTTC.

The chain combines TRBV5-1 with TRBJ1-4, with 7 bases fitting TRBD1. Germline lookup yields CDR1 SGHRS and CDR2 YFSETQ. This CDR3 spans 16 amino acids. V dropped 2 bases and J dropped 5; count of bases not matched to a gene: 9. The chain's CDR3 is CASSFSLGQRNEKLFF. The DNA of the CDR3 is TGCGCCAGCAGCTTCTCTTTGGGACAGAGAAATGAAAAACTGTTTTTT.

This clone was detected a few times. The chain combines TRBV7-3 with TRBJ2-1; the D gene is possibly TRBD2 (5 bases). Germline assignment: CDR1 SGHTA and CDR2 FQGTGA. CDR3 length equals 16 residues. V was cut by 5 bases and J by 2 bases, with 16 bases left in between. CDR3 residues: CASSPRRVITYNEQFF. The CDR3 DNA is TGTGCCAGCAGCCCGAGGCGGGTGATTACCTACAATGAGCAGTTCTTC.

This clone turned up a few times. Other DNA sequences in this sample translate to the same CDR3. The chain couples TRBV2 to TRBJ2-3; D is ambiguous. The germline CDR1 and CDR2 sequences are SNHLY and FYNNEI. Trimming cost V 6 bases and J 2 bases, with 3 bases left between them. This CDR3 contains 11 residues. The CDR3 spells CASSYTDTQYF. Here the CDR3 DNA reads TGTGCCAGCAGCTACACAGATACGCAGTATTTT.

Remarks on this clone: In the same sample, other DNA sequences code for this CDR3. V gene TRBV19 combines with J gene TRBJ1-5, with no clear D. The length of the CDR3 is 14 residues. Trimming removed 3 bases from V and 1 base from J, with 7 bases in between. CDR1 and CDR2 from the germline V gene are LNHDA and SQIVND (reference sequence). The CDR3 DNA reads as TGTGCCAGTAGTATGTTGGGGAGCAATCAGCCCCAGCATTTT. Translated: CASSMLGSNQPQHF.

Details on this clone: Since a much larger clone is just one base distant, this may be a read error. The chain joins TRBV4-1 to TRBJ2-7; 13 bases match TRBD2. With 4 bases clipped from V and 0 bases from J, the junction kept 0 bases outside the gene matches. Germline V gene lookup returns CDR1 MGHRA and CDR2 YSYEKL. The CDR3 is 15 residues long. The CDR3 nucleotides read TGCGCCAGCAGCCGGACTAGCGGGAGCTCCTACGAGCAGTACTTC. This codes for CASSRTSGSSYEQYF.

The V and J genes are TRBV7-9 and TRBJ1-2, with TRBD1 matching over 8 bases. Germline V lookup: CDR1 SEHNR, CDR2 FQNEAQ (reference sequence). The CDR3 covers 13 residues. With 5 bases clipped from V and 4 bases from J, the junction kept 3 bases outside the gene matches. The CDR3 region has the DNA TGTGCCAGCAGCCCAGACAGGGGCTATGGCTACACCTTC. Translated, it gives CASSPDRGYGYTF.